This T cell receptor (beta chain) was retrieved from a study of post-analysis software for immune sequencing data. Looking at the study overall: Several disease courses (relapsing-remitting, secondary progressive and progressive-relapsing) of multiple sclerosis were included.

A word on this clonotype: Antigen unknown.

Study-wide results and limits: With TRBV5-6, TRBV5-1 and TRBV20-1 included, about five TRBV segments were more frequent in patients than in controls. By F measure, samples from a shared preparation batch strongly co-clustered. People with multiple sclerosis had a significantly lower normalized Chao1 diversity than controls did.

cDNA libraries for TCR beta contained unique molecular identifiers. From around 1 to 10 million T cells, roughly 540,000 cDNA molecules were obtained. TCRdb used MiXCR to reprocess the PCR reads, holding one entry per CDR3 protein. The sample has hundreds of thousands of distinct CDR3 sequences; approximately 57% are singletons. There are 14 residues in the CDR3. Trimming took off 5 bases at V and 5 bases at J, with 15 bases between the two ends. Germline V gene sequence: CDR1 SGHTA, CDR2 FQGNSA. V usage is TRBV7-2 and J usage is TRBJ1-1, with D perhaps TRBD1 (5 bases). Sequencing input: blood. This clonotype was sampled from a girl aged 10 to 17 with multiple sclerosis. This CDR3 reads CASSQRDGRTEAFF. DNA for the CDR3: TGTGCCAGCAGCCAACGGGACGGTAGGACTGAAGCTTTCTTT.